The text below deals with one TCR beta chain. The sample belongs to a study of response to subunit inactivated influenza vaccine. MiXCR was run by TCRdb on the RT-PCR reads, yielding one entry per CDR3 protein. The data hold about 650,000 distinct CDR3 sequences, with 11% to 15% observed a single time. Material: PBMCs from blood, obtained around two weeks before vaccination. The clonotype comes from a man aged 45-65 years who received an inactivated influenza vaccine.

The CDR3 nucleotides read TGTGCCAGCAGTCTGTACGGGACAGGCAATGAGCAGTTCTTC. It specifies CASSLYGTGNEQFF. This chain connects TRBV12-3 or TRBV12-4 to TRBJ2-1; 8 nucleotides line up with TRBD1. This CDR3 comprises 14 residues. V was clipped by 5 bases and J by 6 bases; unmatched bases: 6.